Below are 9 T cell receptor beta chains sequenced from a single sample in a study of tumor and adjacent non-tumor tissue in lung cancer. No cell sorting was done before RNA was extracted from the tissue. A modified ARM-PCR protocol with three rounds of nested PCR amplified TCRbeta. Using its own MiXCR run on the multiplex PCR reads, TCRdb lists one record per CDR3 protein. The table has under 150,000 distinct CDR3 sequences, around 67% seen once. Sequencing was done on a sample of lung tumor tissue. These receptors were obtained from a man in his fifties or sixties with small cell lung cancer.

With regard to this clonotype: The junction departs from germline at one end; a sequencing error may be responsible. This chain connects TRBV11-2 to TRBJ1-6; D may be TRBD1 (5 bases). Germline V lookup: CDR1 SGHAT, CDR2 FQNNGV. There are 13 residues in the CDR3. The CDR3 is CPSSDERGLALHF. CDR3 DNA sequence: TGTCCCAGCAGCGACGAAAGGGGTCTGGCCCTCCACTTT. The full variable domain, its missing parts supplied by reference TRBV11-2 and TRBJ1-6, is EAGVAQSPRYKIIEKRQSVAFWCNPISGHATLYWYQQILGQGPKLLIQFQNNGVVDDSQLPKDRFSAERLKGVDSTLKIQPAKLEDSAVYLCPSSDERGLALHFGNGTRLTVT.

With regard to this clonotype: The junction departs from germline at one end; a sequencing error may be responsible. The chain couples TRBV6-2 or TRBV6-3 to TRBJ2-1; TRBD2 aligns across 8 bases. CDR1 MNHEY and CDR2 SVGEGT come from the germline V gene. This CDR3 has 19 residues. Written as DNA, the CDR3 is TGTGCCTGCAGTTACTCGACGGTGACTAGCGTCCTCTCCTACAATGAGCATTTCTTC. Protein product: CACSYSTVTSVLSYNEHFF.

Many counts were recorded for this clonotype. CDR3 in amino acids: CATSDLDEPYGYTF. In DNA form, the CDR3 reads TGTGCCACCAGTGACCTGGACGAACCCTATGGCTACACCTTC. V and J are TRBV24-1 and TRBJ1-2; D gene ambiguous. The V and J ends lost 4 bases and 4 bases respectively, with 12 bases between them. The CDR3 contains 14 residues. Per germline, CDR1 KGHDR and CDR2 SFDVKD.

V usage is TRBV5-6 and J usage is TRBJ1-3; D unclear. The V end lost 2 bases, the J end lost 0 bases, and 15 bases lay between the germline ends. CDR1 and CDR2 from the germline V gene are SGHDT and YYEEEE. The CDR3 length is 17 residues. The CDR3: CASSFGAAVSSGNTIYF. The CDR3, as DNA: TGTGCCAGCAGCTTCGGAGCAGCAGTTTCCTCTGGAAACACCATATATTTT. The variable domain in full, with the rest retrieved from reference TRBV5-6 and TRBJ1-3, is DAGVTQSPTHLIKTRGQQVTLRCSPKSGHDTVSWYQQALGQGPQFIFQYYEEEERQRGNFPDRFSGHQFPNYSSELNVNALLLGDSALYLCASSFGAAVSSGNTIYFGEGSWLTVV.

On this clonotype itself: This sequence may be a read error, since a much larger clone differs from it by one base. This CDR3 reads CASRLLAGASDTQYF. In nucleotides, the CDR3 is TGTGCCAGCAGACTACTAGCGGGAGCTTCAGATACGCAGTATTTT. The chain combines TRBV6-5 with TRBJ2-3; 11 bases line up with TRBD2. CDR1 is MNHEY, CDR2 SVGAGI, per germline. The CDR3 covers 15 residues. V was pared by 6 bases and J by 4 bases, with 6 bases of the junction left unmatched.

This clonotype was observed a few times. The chain joins TRBV6-5 to TRBJ2-7, with 7 bases aligning to TRBD2. Germline loops: CDR1 MNHEY, CDR2 SVGAGI. The CDR3 runs to 15 residues. In DNA, the CDR3 is TGTGCCAGCAGGGGGGGGTTAGCACCAGGCTACGATCAGTACGTC. This codes for CASRGGLAPGYDQYV.

A word on this clonotype: A much bigger clone sits one base away, suggesting this may be a read error. The chain uses TRBV6-1 and TRBJ2-1; 9 bases fit TRBD1. CDR3 length: 15 residues. CDR1 is MNHNS and CDR2 is SASEGT in the germline V gene. V was pared by 7 bases and J by 7 bases, with 11 bases of the junction left unmatched. Here the CDR3 DNA reads TGTGCCAGCAACCCCCACAGGGGGCTTGTGAATGAGCAGTTCTTC. As protein: CASNPHRGLVNEQFF.

Concerning this clonotype itself: One junction end does not reproduce the germline sequence, and a read error may be involved. The CDR3 sequence: CANSLRTGDVETQYF. The CDR3 nucleotides are TGTGCCAACAGCTTGCGTACAGGGGACGTAGAGACCCAGTACTTC. This chain uses TRBV11-3 with TRBJ2-5; 7 bases are a match to TRBD1. This CDR3 has 15 residues. Germline V gene sequence: CDR1 SGHNT, CDR2 YENEEA.

On this clonotype: A read error may produce the germline difference seen at one junction end. The chain uses TRBV20-1 and TRBJ2-4; D gene uncertain. This CDR3 has 14 amino acids. CDR1 DFQATT and CDR2 SNEGSKA come from the germline V gene (reference sequence). CDR3 in amino acids: CSTIIIDRVDIHYF. CDR3 in DNA: TGCAGTACTATAATAATAGACCGTGTAGACATTCATTACTTC.